A single sample gave rise to the 28 T cell receptor beta chains below, sequenced in a study of vaccination and CD4 T cells after COVID-19. Their specific antigens are unknown. As for treatment: roughly ten-day PBMC culture with coronavirus spike peptide pools or control peptides (ViraFEST assay). Oncomine TCR Beta short-read sequencing was applied to DNA from cultured CD4+ T cells. TCRdb re-analysed the PCR reads in MiXCR, keeping a single row per CDR3 protein. The table lists roughly 7,000 distinct CDR3 sequences, approximately 66% of them singletons. The sample taken for sequencing was CD4+ T cells from blood, cultured in vitro. Receptor source: a human donor who had recovered from COVID-19.

V gene TRBV29-1 combines with J gene TRBJ1-1; 7 nucleotides match TRBD1. Trimming at V came to 3 bases and at J to 4 bases, leaving 5 bases not matched to a gene. This CDR3 has 13 amino acids. Germline V CDR1 and CDR2: SQVTM, ANQGSEA. CDR3 sequence (DNA): TGCAGCGTTGAGCCTAACAGGGGCACTGAAGCTTTCTTT. The encoded protein is CSVEPNRGTEAFF.

The V and J genes are TRBV5-4 and TRBJ1-2; 10 positions match TRBD1. Germline values: CDR1 SGHNT, CDR2 YYREEE (reference sequence). With V trimmed by 6 bases and J by 6 bases, 14 bases remained unmatched. The CDR3 covers 16 residues. CDR3 sequence reads: CASNNRETGGADGYTF. The CDR3 region has the DNA TGTGCCAGCAACAACCGAGAGACAGGGGGCGCAGATGGCTACACCTTC.

The chain is built from TRBV20-1 and TRBJ2-1, with D perhaps TRBD2 (6 bases). The CDR3 is made up of 15 amino acids. Trimming removed 3 bases from V and 3 bases from J, with 15 bases in between. Germline V lookup: CDR1 DFQATT, CDR2 SNEGSKA (reference sequence). The CDR3 here is CSASSVWRGYNEQFF. The CDR3 coding sequence is TGCAGTGCTAGTTCGGTTTGGCGGGGCTACAATGAGCAGTTCTTC.

This sequence joins TRBV20-1 and TRBJ1-6; D might be TRBD1 (5 bases). The V gene lost 4 bases and the J gene lost 8 bases, with 18 bases spanning the gap. CDR1 and CDR2 (germline): DFQATT, SNEGSKA (reference sequence). This CDR3 comprises 15 residues. The CDR3 sequence is CSATKGRADDSPLHF. The CDR3, as DNA: TGCAGTGCTACCAAGGGCAGGGCCGATGATTCACCCCTCCACTTT.

A few counts support this clonotype. This rearrangement joins TRBV28 to TRBJ2-4, with 13 bases that match TRBD2. V lost 5 bases and J lost 1; bases outside the gene matches: 11. Per germline, CDR1 MDHEN and CDR2 SYDVKM. The CDR3 loop spans 19 amino acids. CDR3 in DNA: TGTGCCAGCAGTGCACCGGGACTAGCGGGAAAGGCGGCCAAAAACATTCAGTACTTC. Encoded protein: CASSAPGLAGKAAKNIQYF.

The chain has TRBV19 and TRBJ2-1; D is unclear. The germline CDR1 and CDR2 sequences are LNHDA and SQIVND (reference sequence). Between the trimmed V and J ends, which lost 1 base and 6 bases, there was a span of 7 bases. The CDR3 consists of 13 residues. The CDR3 sequence: CASSIGSANEQFF. The CDR3 DNA sequence: TGTGCCAGTAGTATAGGGTCCGCCAATGAGCAGTTCTTC.

The rearrangement links TRBV7-3 to TRBJ2-5; D remains unclear. Germline CDR1 reads SGHTA; CDR2 reads FQGTGA. This CDR3 comprises 13 residues. The V gene lost 4 bases and the J gene lost 5 bases, with 11 bases spanning the gap. The CDR3 DNA reads as TGTGCCAGCAGCTCGGGCCCAAGGGAGACCCAGTACTTC. This translates into CASSSGPRETQYF.

The V call is TRBV20-1, the J call TRBJ2-3; 8 bases agree with TRBD2. The CDR3 sequence is 15 residues long. Germline CDR1 DFQATT, CDR2 SNEGSKA (reference sequence). V dropped 7 bases and J dropped 6; count of bases not matched to a gene: 15. The CDR3 DNA reads TGCAGTGGTAGGCGGGCCGGGGGGGCAGCGGATACGCAGTATTTT. It translates to CSGRRAGGAADTQYF.

This clonotype is deemed hyperexpanded. V usage is TRBV18 and J usage is TRBJ1-2, with 7 bases matching TRBD1. The germline gives CDR1 KGHSH, CDR2 LQKENI. V was pared by 4 bases and J by 10 bases, with 6 bases of the junction left unmatched. This CDR3 comprises 12 residues. The CDR3 here is CASSLRDSHYTF. CDR3 DNA: TGTGCCAGCTCACTACGGGACAGCCACTACACCTTC.

The rearrangement joins TRBV27 to TRBJ1-5, with D unresolved. V lost 5 bases, J lost 6 bases, and 14 bases lay in between. CDR3 size: 14 residues. Germline CDR1 MNHEY, CDR2 SMNVEV (reference sequence). In nucleotides, the CDR3 is TGTGCCAGCAGTCAGAGTAGACCGTCTCAGCCCCAGCATTTT. This translates into CASSQSRPSQPQHF.

The J gene is TRBJ1-2, the V gene TRBV6-1, with TRBD1 matching 9 bases. Germline trimming cut 6 bases from V and 8 bases from J; bases unmatched to any gene: 7. In germline, CDR1 is MNHNS, CDR2 SASEGT. The CDR3 runs to 13 residues. CDR3 region: CASRAGQGTGYTF. Written as DNA, the CDR3 is TGTGCCAGCAGGGCAGGACAGGGGACCGGCTACACCTTC.

Judged by abundance, this clonotype is hyperexpanded. The chain employs TRBV10-3 and TRBJ2-7; no clear D gene. This CDR3 is built from 11 residues. The V gene's germline CDR1 is ENHRY and CDR2 SYGVKD. Trimming pared 2 bases from V and 5 bases from J, leaving 4 bases between. The CDR3 sequence: CAISEGDEQYF. CDR3 nucleotides: TGTGCCATCAGTGAGGGTGACGAGCAGTACTTC.

J is TRBJ1-5 and V is TRBV20-1; a possible D gene is TRBD1 (5 bases). With 4 bases removed from V and 5 bases from J, the gap between germline ends came to 15 bases. The CDR3 has 14 residues. Germline lookup yields CDR1 DFQATT and CDR2 SNEGSKA (reference sequence). Written as DNA, the CDR3 is TGCAGTGCTAACCAGGGCTACAAGGATCAGCCCCAGCATTTT. It translates to CSANQGYKDQPQHF.

The chain is built from TRBV15 and TRBJ1-4; tentatively, D is TRBD1 (6 bases). V was cut by 3 bases and J by 5 bases, with 13 bases left in between. The CDR3 contains 15 residues. Germline V lookup: CDR1 LNHNV, CDR2 YYDKDF (reference sequence). In DNA, the CDR3 is TGTGCCACCAGCAGCTCCGACCAGGGGAATGAAAAACTGTTTTTT. It yields the protein CATSSSDQGNEKLFF.

The gene calls are TRBV4-2 and TRBJ1-2; 9 bases map to TRBD1. This CDR3 comprises 14 residues. Germline V lookup: CDR1 LGHNA, CDR2 YNFKEQ. The V gene end was trimmed by 4 bases and the J gene end by 8 bases; junction bases not matched to a gene: 8. The CDR3 DNA is TGTGCCAGCAGCCTTGGGGACAGGGTCGGAGGCTACACCTTC. It is translated as CASSLGDRVGGYTF.

This chain connects TRBV5-4 to TRBJ2-5, with 11 bases matching TRBD2. Germline V gene lookup returns CDR1 SGHNT and CDR2 YYREEE (reference sequence). The trim removed 1 base at V and 5 bases at J, leaving 7 bases unmatched. This CDR3 spans 16 amino acids. Here the CDR3 DNA reads TGTGCCAGCAGCTTGCCACTAGCGGGAGTACGGGAGACCCAGTACTTC. As protein: CASSLPLAGVRETQYF.

This clonotype was seen more than once but under ten times. The chain combines TRBV6-2 or TRBV6-3 with TRBJ2-7; TRBD1 matches at 9 bases. The CDR3 consists of 15 residues. Trimming at V came to 5 bases and at J to 3 bases, leaving 8 bases not matched to a gene. Germline-derived CDR1 and CDR2 are MNHEY and SVGEGT. CDR3 residues: CASSDSPGQGYEQYF. Here the CDR3 DNA reads TGTGCCAGCAGTGACAGTCCGGGACAGGGCTACGAGCAGTACTTC.

The rearrangement joins TRBV20-1 to TRBJ2-7; D perhaps matches TRBD2 (6 bases). V dropped 5 bases and J dropped 1 base, with 18 bases sitting between them. The germline V gene encodes CDR1 DFQATT and CDR2 SNEGSKA (reference sequence). The CDR3 covers 15 residues. The DNA for the CDR3 is TGCAGTGCTCTCAACCCCGGAGGGGCTTCCTACGAGCAGTACTTC. Its translation is CSALNPGGASYEQYF.

This chain connects TRBV4-3 to TRBJ2-4; 7 bases map to TRBD1. Germline CDR1 and CDR2: LGHNA and YSLEER. Trimming took 1 base from V and 0 from J; bases not matched to a gene: 3. This CDR3 spans 16 amino acids. CDR3 region: CASSQGTGRAKNIQYF. The CDR3 DNA follows: TGCGCCAGCAGCCAAGGGACAGGACGAGCCAAAAACATTCAGTACTTC.

This chain uses TRBV19 with TRBJ2-7, with D possibly TRBD2 on 5 matching bases. The germline V and J ends were trimmed by 4 bases and 2 bases, with 9 bases remaining between them. Germline V gene data show CDR1 as LNHDA and CDR2 as SQIVND (reference sequence). The CDR3 runs 13 residues. Here the CDR3 reads CASSTPGAYEQYF. The CDR3, as DNA: TGTGCCAGTAGTACCCCCGGGGCCTACGAGCAGTACTTC.

The chain is built from TRBV6-2 or TRBV6-3 and TRBJ2-1, with D tentatively TRBD2 (6 bases). This CDR3 is 15 amino acids long. CDR1 is MNHEY, CDR2 SVGEGT, per germline. Trimming pared 5 bases from V and 6 bases from J, leaving 17 bases between. The CDR3 sequence: CASSPLGWRGNEQFF. DNA of the CDR3: TGTGCCAGCAGTCCCTTAGGGTGGAGGGGCAATGAGCAGTTCTTC.

This rearrangement joins TRBV12-3 or TRBV12-4 to TRBJ2-3, with TRBD2 matching over 11 bases. The CDR3 has 14 amino acids. The V gene end was trimmed by 5 bases and the J gene end by 7 bases; junction bases not matched to a gene: 5. CDR3 nucleotides: TGTGCCAGCAGTCTTAGCGGGGGGGCCTATACGCAGTATTTT. This translates into CASSLSGGAYTQYF.

This clonotype has a single count. The gene calls are TRBV20-1 and TRBJ2-3, with TRBD2 matching over 10 bases. Germline V lookup: CDR1 DFQATT, CDR2 SNEGSKA (reference sequence). CDR3 length: 14 residues. Trimming cost V 8 bases and J 6 bases; bases outside gene matches: 11. CDR3 region: CSHKRGAGGDTQYF. In nucleotides, the CDR3 is TGCAGTCACAAAAGGGGAGCGGGGGGGGATACGCAGTATTTT.

This clonotype occurred a few times. The V call is TRBV6-1, the J call TRBJ1-6; D not resolved. V was pared by 6 bases and J by 1 base, with 16 bases between. Germline V gives CDR1 MNHNS, CDR2 SASEGT. This CDR3 comprises 17 residues. The DNA of the CDR3 is TGTGCCAGCAGCGCTCAGGCAGGAGATTCCTATAATTCACCCCTCCACTTT. Translated, it gives CASSAQAGDSYNSPLHF.

Points on this clonotype: The junction departs from germline at one end; a sequencing error may be responsible. The V and J genes are TRBV5-1 and TRBJ2-7; TRBD1 is a possible D gene (6 bases). The CDR3 sequence is 11 residues long. Looked up from germline, CDR1 is SGHRS and CDR2 is YFSETQ. This chain's CDR3 is CASSLNGQSIF. As DNA, the CDR3 is TGCGCCAGCAGCTTGAATGGACAGTCTATCTTC.

This clonotype was seen a handful of times. V is TRBV9 and J is TRBJ1-5; 7 nucleotides line up with TRBD1. The CDR3 has 16 amino acids. J lost 7 bases, V lost 0 bases, and 10 bases had no gene match. Germline CDR1 reads SGDLS; CDR2 reads YYNGEE. The CDR3 here is CASSVDHRGPEQPQHF. The CDR3 DNA sequence: TGTGCCAGCAGCGTAGATCACAGGGGACCTGAACAGCCCCAGCATTTT.

Note on this clonotype: At one end, the junction sequence differs from germline, possibly due to a read error. The rearrangement uses TRBV7-3 and TRBJ1-1; D remains ambiguous. The CDR3 extends over 13 amino acids. CDR1 is SGHTA, CDR2 FQGTGA, per germline. CDR3 sequence reads: CASSITSGTTAFF. The CDR3 DNA is TGTGCCAGCAGCATAACTTCGGGTACGACAGCTTTCTTT.

The rearrangement links TRBV11-1 to TRBJ2-6; perhaps TRBD1 as D (5 bases). This CDR3 spans 16 amino acids. V was clipped by 5 bases and J by 4 bases, with 15 bases between them. The germline CDR1 and CDR2 sequences are SGHAT and FQDESV (reference sequence). The CDR3 region is CASSPRASRGANVLTF. CDR3 nucleotide sequence: TGTGCCAGCAGCCCCAGGGCCTCGCGCGGGGCCAACGTCCTGACTTTC.